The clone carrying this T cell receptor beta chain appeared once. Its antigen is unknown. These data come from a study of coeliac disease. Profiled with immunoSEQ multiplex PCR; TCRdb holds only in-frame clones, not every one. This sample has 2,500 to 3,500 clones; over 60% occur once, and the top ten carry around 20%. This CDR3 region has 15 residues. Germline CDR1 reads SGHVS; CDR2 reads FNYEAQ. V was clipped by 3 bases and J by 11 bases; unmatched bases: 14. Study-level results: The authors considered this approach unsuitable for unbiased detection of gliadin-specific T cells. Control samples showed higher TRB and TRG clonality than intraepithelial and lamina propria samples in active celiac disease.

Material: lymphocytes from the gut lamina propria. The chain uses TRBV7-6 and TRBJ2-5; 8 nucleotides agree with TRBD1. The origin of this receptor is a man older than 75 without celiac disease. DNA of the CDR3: TGTGCCAGCAGCTTGTTGAGGGACAGGTCGGGGGAGCAGTACTTC. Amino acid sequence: CASSLLRDRSGEQYF. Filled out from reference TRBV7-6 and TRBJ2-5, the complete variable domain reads GAGVSQSPRYKVTKRGQDVALRCDPISGHVSLYWYRQALGQGPEFLTYFNYEAQQDKSGLPNDRFSAERPEGSISTLTIQRTEQRDSAMYRCASSLLRDRSGEQYFGPGTRLLVL.